This T cell receptor (beta chain) was profiled in a study of early T cells in non-severe SARS-CoV-2 infection. Study background: Sequencing used unsorted whole-blood bulk RNA, so chains lack pairing. Study-level results: In VDJdb matching, anti-spike CD8 responses were favored while private and CD4 specificities went missing.

The table lists this clonotype with a few counts. Its target is unknown. Unique molecular identifiers were attached to individual cDNA molecules. MiXCR, applied by TCRdb to the 5' RACE reads, yields one record per CDR3 protein. The sample lists about 40,000 distinct CDR3 sequences, approximately 5.1% occurring once. V dropped 4 bases and J dropped 7 bases, with 19 bases sitting between them. CDR1 is KGHDR, CDR2 SFDVKD, per germline. This CDR3 is 16 amino acids long. This sequence was found in an adult who was a healthcare worker with PCR-confirmed SARS-CoV-2 infection or an uninfected control (not recorded which). The chain uses TRBV24-1 and TRBJ2-1, with D perhaps TRBD2 (5 bases). The material sequenced was whole blood, taken at baseline. This chain's CDR3 is CATSDPSAGRGNEQFF. The CDR3 DNA follows: TGTGCCACCAGTGACCCCTCGGCTGGGAGAGGGAATGAGCAGTTCTTC.